This T cell receptor (beta chain) was observed in a study of blood T cells in healthy people across ages. General study results and limits: In long-lived donors, naive CD4+ cell counts and diversity exceeded those of aged donors. Unsorted PBMCs prevented conclusive naive versus antigen-experienced comparison.

For this clonotype: The antigen is unknown.

Each of the donors had around 10 milliliters of peripheral blood drawn into EDTA-treated Vacutainer tubes. Germline CDR1 is MNHNY and CDR2 is SVGAGI (reference sequence). The CDR3 consists of 16 residues. The V and J ends lost 0 bases and 1 base respectively, with 13 bases between them. A sample-barcoded 5' primer and a J-beta primer mix were used in a second PCR of about 6 to 11 cycles. One entry per CDR3 protein, called by TCRdb with MiXCR from the 5' RACE reads. This sample has about 680,000 distinct CDR3 sequences, with around 45% found just once. Sequenced: blood. V gene TRBV6-6 combines with J gene TRBJ2-7; D not resolved. The receptor's source is a woman aged 55 to 70 in good health. CDR3 DNA: TGTGCCAGCAGTTACTCGTCAGGTCCCATATCCTACGAGCAGTACTTC. Its translation: CASSYSSGPISYEQYF.